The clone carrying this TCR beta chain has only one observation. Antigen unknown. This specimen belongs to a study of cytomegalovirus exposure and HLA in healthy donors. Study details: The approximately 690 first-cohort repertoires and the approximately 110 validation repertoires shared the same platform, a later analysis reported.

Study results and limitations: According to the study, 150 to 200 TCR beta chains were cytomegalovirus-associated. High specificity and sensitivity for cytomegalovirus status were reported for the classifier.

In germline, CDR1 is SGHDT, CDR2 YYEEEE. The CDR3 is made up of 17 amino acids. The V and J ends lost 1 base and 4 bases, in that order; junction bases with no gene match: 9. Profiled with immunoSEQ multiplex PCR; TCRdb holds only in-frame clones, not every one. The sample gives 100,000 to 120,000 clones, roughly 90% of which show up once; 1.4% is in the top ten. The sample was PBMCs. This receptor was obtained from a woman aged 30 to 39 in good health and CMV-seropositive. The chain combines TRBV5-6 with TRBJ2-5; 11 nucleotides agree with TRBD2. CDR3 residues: CASSLSRWLAGGETQYF. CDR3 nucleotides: TGTGCCAGCAGCTTGTCGCGGTGGCTAGCGGGGGGAGAGACCCAGTACTTC.